The 6 T cell receptor beta chains given below trace back to one sample, sequenced in a study of blood T cell repertoires in COVID-19. Clones were sequenced by immunoSEQ multiplex PCR, and TCRdb holds only the in-frame ones, with some missing. The sample carries under 350,000 clones, 75% to 90% recorded once. Sequencing was performed on peripheral blood. The receptor set was obtained from a woman in her seventies with acute or convalescent COVID-19.

The chain couples TRBV5-5 to TRBJ1-1; a weak D match, TRBD1 (6 bases). The germline V and J ends were trimmed by 4 bases and 8 bases, with 12 bases remaining between them. Germline V gene data show CDR1 as SGHKS and CDR2 as YYEKEE (reference sequence). This CDR3 contains 12 residues. CDR3: CASSPRGGEAFF. The CDR3 nucleotides are TGTGCCAGCAGCCCGAGGGGGGGAGAAGCTTTCTTT.

The gene calls are TRBV7-2 and TRBJ1-5, with a tentative D call TRBD1 (6 bases). This CDR3 has 13 amino acids. Germline V lookup: CDR1 SGHTA, CDR2 FQGNSA. V was pared by 5 bases and J by 7 bases, with 12 bases between. The DNA for the CDR3 is TGTGCCAGCAGCACAGGGTTTTCGCAGCCCCAGCATTTT. Protein sequence: CASSTGFSQPQHF.

The chain couples TRBV5-1 to TRBJ2-5, with TRBD1 matching 9 bases. The CDR3 totals 16 residues. V lost 0 bases and J lost 7; bases outside the gene matches: 10. Per the germline V gene, CDR1 is SGHRS and CDR2 is YFSETQ. CDR3 coding DNA: TGCGCCAGCAGCTTGGTACCTACAGGGGGCATAGGGACCCAGTACTTC. Protein product: CASSLVPTGGIGTQYF.

V usage is TRBV3-1 (or the pseudogene TRBV3-2) and J usage is TRBJ2-1; D remains ambiguous. The CDR3 totals 14 residues. Germline loops: CDR1 LGHDT, CDR2 YNNKEL (reference sequence). The V and J ends lost 0 bases and 9 bases respectively, with 12 bases between them. In DNA form, the CDR3 reads TGTGCCAGCAGCCAAGATACGGCAGGTACTGAGCAGTTCTTC. It yields the protein CASSQDTAGTEQFF.

The chain employs TRBV7-8 and TRBJ1-4; TRBD1 might be the D (5 bases). The germline CDR1 and CDR2 sequences are SGHVS and FQNEAQ. CDR3 length equals 14 residues. Trimming left V 1 base short and J 3 bases short, with 6 bases between. The CDR3 bases are TGTGCCAGCAGCTTAGGGGGCTCTAATGAAAAACTGTTTTTT. It yields the protein CASSLGGSNEKLFF.

V gene TRBV7-9 combines with J gene TRBJ1-2; D call uncertain. The ends were cut back, 1 base at V and 7 bases at J, with 7 bases in the middle. Germline V gene sequence: CDR1 SEHNR, CDR2 FQNEAQ (reference sequence). This CDR3 has 12 amino acids. The DNA of the CDR3 is TGTGCCAGCAGCTTAGGAGGGCGTGGCTACACCTTC. Protein product: CASSLGGRGYTF.